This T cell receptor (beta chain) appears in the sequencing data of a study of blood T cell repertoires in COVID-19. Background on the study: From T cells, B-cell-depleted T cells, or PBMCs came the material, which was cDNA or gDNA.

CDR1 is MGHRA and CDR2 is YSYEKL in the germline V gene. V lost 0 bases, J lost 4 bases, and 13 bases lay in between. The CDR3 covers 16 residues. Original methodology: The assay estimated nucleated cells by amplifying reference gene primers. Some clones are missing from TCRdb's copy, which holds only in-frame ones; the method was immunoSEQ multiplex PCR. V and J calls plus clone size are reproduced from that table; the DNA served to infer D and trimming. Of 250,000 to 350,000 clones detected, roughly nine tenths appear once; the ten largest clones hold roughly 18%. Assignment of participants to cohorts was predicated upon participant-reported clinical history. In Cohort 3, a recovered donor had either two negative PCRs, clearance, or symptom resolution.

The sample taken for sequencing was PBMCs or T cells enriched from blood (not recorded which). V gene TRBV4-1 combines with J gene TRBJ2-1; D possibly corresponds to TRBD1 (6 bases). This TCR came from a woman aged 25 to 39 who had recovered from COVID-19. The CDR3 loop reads CASSQDSRTAYNEQFF. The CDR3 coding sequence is TGCGCCAGCAGCCAAGATTCAAGGACAGCATACAATGAGCAGTTCTTC.